These 32 T cell receptor beta chains were all obtained from the same sample, sequenced in a study of T cell responses to AZD1222 COVID-19 vaccine. TCRdb's table, derived via immunoSEQ multiplex PCR, lists solely in-frame clones and lacks some. Found here are around 130,000 clones, around 90% of them singletons; the top ten hold roughly 5.2%. Here the sequenced sample was peripheral blood, taken 28 days after the second AZD1222 dose. These receptors all stem from an adult who received the AZD1222 COVID-19 vaccine.

The rearrangement links TRBV7-2 to TRBJ1-2; D is unresolved. CDR1 is SGHTA and CDR2 is FQGNSA in the germline V gene. The V end was cut by 5 bases, the J end by 9 bases, with 10 bases between. This CDR3 spans 11 amino acids. Here the CDR3 reads CASSARPSYTF. CDR3 DNA sequence: TGTGCCAGCAGCGCGAGGCCTAGCTACACCTTC.

The chain couples TRBV2 to TRBJ1-5, with D tentatively TRBD1 (6 bases). Germline lookup yields CDR1 SNHLY and CDR2 FYNNEI. Trimming removed 2 bases from V and 5 bases from J, with 13 bases in between. This CDR3 is built from 15 residues. CDR3 sequence: CASSEHPQGHQPQHF. As DNA, the CDR3 is TGTGCCAGCAGTGAACACCCTCAGGGGCATCAGCCCCAGCATTTT.

The chain recombines TRBV30 with TRBJ1-5; 10 bases line up with TRBD1. The CDR3 extends over 15 amino acids. Trimming at V came to 3 bases and at J to 4 bases, leaving 6 bases not matched to a gene. Germline V lookup: CDR1 GTSNPN, CDR2 SVGIG (reference sequence). The CDR3 protein is CAWRESGQGNQPQHF. The DNA of the CDR3 is TGTGCCTGGAGGGAATCGGGACAGGGGAATCAGCCCCAGCATTTT.

The rearrangement links TRBV6-2 or TRBV6-3 to TRBJ1-2; 10 bases agree with TRBD1. The CDR3 has 17 residues. Trimming removed 5 bases from V and 4 bases from J; junction bases left unmatched: 13. CDR1 and CDR2 from the germline V gene are MNHEY and SVGEGT. This chain's CDR3 is CASSGGDRGVRSYGYTF. CDR3 nucleotides: TGTGCCAGCAGTGGAGGGGACAGGGGCGTTAGATCCTATGGCTACACCTTC.

This chain connects TRBV12-3 or TRBV12-4 to TRBJ1-2; no firm D call. Trimming cost V 8 bases and J 2 bases, with 9 bases left between them. CDR3 size: 12 residues. The CDR3 nucleotides read TGTGCCAGCCGCTCGGGCAACTATGGCTACACCTTC. Translating it yields CASRSGNYGYTF.

The V and J genes are TRBV25-1 and TRBJ1-2; D ambiguous. The CDR3 has 15 amino acids. V lost 5 bases and J lost 3, with 16 bases in between. Germline CDR1 MGHDK, CDR2 SYGVNS. The CDR3 region is CASSSGLRGDYGYTF. CDR3 sequence (DNA): TGTGCCAGCAGTAGCGGTCTCCGAGGTGACTATGGCTACACCTTC.

Notes on this clone: This same CDR3 is encoded by further DNA sequences in the sample. The V and J genes are TRBV9 and TRBJ2-7; D is possibly TRBD2 (5 bases). In germline, CDR1 is SGDLS, CDR2 YYNGEE. The CDR3 has 13 residues. The V gene lost 2 bases and the J gene lost 0 bases, with 6 bases spanning the gap. CDR3 amino acids: CASSVGLSYEQYF. CDR3 in DNA: TGTGCCAGCAGCGTCGGACTCTCCTACGAGCAGTACTTC.

The chain combines TRBV2 with TRBJ1-1; D remains unclear. V lost 2 bases, J lost 10 bases, and 8 bases lay in between. CDR1 is SNHLY, CDR2 FYNNEI, per germline. The CDR3 length is 11 residues. The CDR3 DNA follows: TGTGCCAGCAGTGAATTGGAGTTAGCTTTCTTT. Encoded protein: CASSELELAFF.

V usage is TRBV5-6 and J usage is TRBJ2-7; 7 bases match TRBD1. With 6 bases clipped from V and 1 base from J, the junction kept 4 bases outside the gene matches. The CDR3 length is 13 residues. Germline CDR1 and CDR2: SGHDT and YYEEEE. The CDR3 here is CASTDRVSYEQYF. The CDR3 DNA reads TGTGCCAGCACAGACAGGGTTTCCTACGAGCAGTACTTC.

The DNA of the CDR3 is TGCGCCAGCAGCTCGGGACAGGCCTTGTACGAGCAGTACTTC. Translated, it gives CASSSGQALYEQYF. V and J are TRBV4-1 and TRBJ2-7, with TRBD1 matching 8 bases. Trimming took 5 bases from V and 4 from J; bases not matched to a gene: 7. CDR1 is MGHRA, CDR2 YSYEKL, per germline. The CDR3 has 14 residues.

The V gene is TRBV24-1, the J gene TRBJ2-1; no clear D. Germline V gene data show CDR1 as KGHDR and CDR2 as SFDVKD. CDR3 size: 14 residues. Trimming took 2 bases from V and 6 from J, leaving 10 bases between them. The DNA of the CDR3 is TGTGCCACCAGTGATTCGGGTAGGGCCAATGAGCAGTTCTTC. It specifies CATSDSGRANEQFF.

The chain links TRBV6-6 to TRBJ2-7, with TRBD1 matching over 7 bases. This CDR3 spans 14 amino acids. After removal of 2 bases from V and 9 bases from J, the junction contained 10 bases not matched to a gene. In germline, CDR1 is MNHNY, CDR2 SVGAGI (reference sequence). CDR3 sequence: CASSYGTAYDGQYF. DNA of the CDR3: TGTGCCAGCAGTTACGGGACAGCTTACGACGGGCAGTACTTC.

A word on this clone: The germline gene is not matched at one end of the junction; a read error may be the cause. The chain has TRBV7-9 and TRBJ2-7, with 8 bases identical to TRBD1. Looked up from germline, CDR1 is SEHNR and CDR2 is FQNEAQ (reference sequence). The CDR3 has 15 amino acids. As DNA, the CDR3 is TGTGCCAGCAGCTACCGGACAGGGACCTCCGACGAGCAGTACTTC. Translated: CASSYRTGTSDEQYF. The complete variable domain, with remaining parts taken from reference TRBV7-9 and TRBJ2-7, reads DTGVSQNPRHKITKRGQNVTFRCDPISEHNRLYWYRQTLGQGPEFLTYFQNEAQLEKSRLLSDRFSAERPKGSFSTLEIQRTEQGDSAMYLCASSYRTGTSDEQYFGPGTRLTVT.

This sequence joins TRBV6-5 and TRBJ2-1, with D tentatively TRBD1 (5 bases). V was cut by 8 bases and J by 0 bases, with 8 bases left in between. There are 13 residues in the CDR3. Germline V gene sequence: CDR1 MNHEY, CDR2 SVGAGI. CDR3 in DNA: TGTGCCAGCGGGGCAAGCTCCTACAATGAGCAGTTCTTC. Its protein product is CASGASSYNEQFF.

The J gene is TRBJ1-3, the V gene TRBV18, with a possible D match to TRBD1 (6 bases). CDR1 and CDR2 (germline): KGHSH, LQKENI. The CDR3 has 17 amino acids. V lost 3 bases to trimming and J lost 0 bases, with 15 bases between them. CDR3 protein: CASSPVGQSLSGNTIYF. The DNA of the CDR3 is TGTGCCAGCTCACCGGTTGGACAGTCACTCTCTGGAAACACCATATATTTT.

The chain is built from TRBV19 and TRBJ2-5; the D is unclear. The V gene's germline CDR1 is LNHDA and CDR2 SQIVND (reference sequence). The length of the CDR3 is 11 residues. With 5 bases removed from V and 5 bases from J, the gap between germline ends came to 6 bases. The CDR3 here is CASSGLETQYF. As DNA, the CDR3 is TGTGCCAGTAGTGGGTTGGAGACCCAGTACTTC.

The genes are TRBV2 and TRBJ1-1; 9 nucleotides agree with TRBD1. V trimming: 6 bases; J trimming: 6 bases; junction bases outside the gene matches: 5. CDR1 is SNHLY and CDR2 is FYNNEI in the germline V gene. The CDR3 is made up of 13 amino acids. The CDR3 region has the DNA TGTGCCAGCAGGGTACAGGGGGCATCTGAAGCTTTCTTT. Encoded protein: CASRVQGASEAFF.

This sequence joins TRBV2 and TRBJ1-5; 10 nucleotides align to TRBD1. The CDR3 consists of 14 residues. Unmatched junction bases numbered 2, after V lost 4 bases and J lost 5 bases. In germline, CDR1 is SNHLY, CDR2 FYNNEI. CDR3 in amino acids: CASSGTGGDQPQHF. For the CDR3, the DNA is TGTGCCAGCAGTGGGACAGGGGGGGATCAGCCCCAGCATTTT.

The V call is TRBV3-1 (or the pseudogene TRBV3-2), the J call TRBJ1-4; D possibly corresponds to TRBD1 (5 bases). Looked up from germline, CDR1 is LGHDT and CDR2 is YNNKEL (reference sequence). The V gene lost 0 bases and the J gene lost 7 bases, with 9 bases spanning the gap. The length of the CDR3 is 14 residues. In DNA, the CDR3 is TGTGCCAGCAGCCAAGATCTGGGGGGTGAAAAACTGTTTTTT. Translated, it gives CASSQDLGGEKLFF.

This clone was counted a few times. V is TRBV5-1 and J is TRBJ2-1; 14 bases fit TRBD2. Losses at the gene ends were 3 bases for V and 8 bases for J; bases not matched to a gene: 4. Looked up from germline, CDR1 is SGHRS and CDR2 is YFSETQ. The CDR3 covers 15 residues. The CDR3 DNA is TGCGCCAGCAGCTCCGGGACTAGCGGGAGCGATGAGCAGTTCTTC. As protein: CASSSGTSGSDEQFF.

The rearrangement joins TRBV5-4 to TRBJ1-1; D gene uncertain. The CDR3 spans 15 residues. Trimming removed 0 bases at V and 4 bases at J, with 13 bases between. The germline CDR1 and CDR2 sequences are SGHNT and YYREEE (reference sequence). The CDR3 loop is CASSLDPTRGTEAFF. CDR3 nucleotide sequence: TGTGCCAGCAGCTTGGATCCCACCCGGGGCACTGAAGCTTTCTTT.

The chain employs TRBV3-1 (or the pseudogene TRBV3-2) and TRBJ2-5; no clear D. This CDR3 comprises 12 residues. Trimming left V 3 bases short and J 5 bases short, with 7 bases between. CDR1 and CDR2 (germline): LGHDT, YNNKEL (reference sequence). CDR3 residues: CASSQQKETQYF. CDR3 nucleotide sequence: TGTGCCAGCAGCCAGCAGAAGGAGACCCAGTACTTC.

The V and J genes are TRBV10-3 and TRBJ1-1; D is unresolved. With 5 bases removed from V and 2 bases from J, the gap between germline ends came to 12 bases. The CDR3 is 14 residues long. Germline loops: CDR1 ENHRY, CDR2 SYGVKD. The CDR3 DNA reads as TGTGCCATCAGTTCAGCAGGCCCCAACACTGAAGCTTTCTTT. It specifies CAISSAGPNTEAFF.

V usage is TRBV18 and J usage is TRBJ2-1; no clear D gene. The CDR3 covers 11 residues. Trimming pared 2 bases from V and 10 bases from J, leaving 6 bases between. Germline values: CDR1 KGHSH, CDR2 LQKENI. In nucleotides, the CDR3 is TGTGCCAGCTCACCAGAGACAGAGCAGTTCTTC. Translating gives CASSPETEQFF.

This chain joins TRBV6-5 and TRBJ1-2; TRBD1 is a possible D gene (6 bases). This CDR3 is 14 amino acids long. CDR1 and CDR2 (germline): MNHEY, SVGAGI. The V end was cut by 2 bases, the J end by 2 bases, with 9 bases between. CDR3 protein: CASSYDRLNYGYTF. The DNA for the CDR3 is TGTGCCAGCAGTTACGACAGGCTAAACTATGGCTACACCTTC.

The chain is built from TRBV5-4 and TRBJ1-4; D perhaps matches TRBD1 (6 bases). The CDR3 contains 16 residues. The germline V gene encodes CDR1 SGHNT and CDR2 YYREEE (reference sequence). V gave up 2 bases and J gave up 4 bases, with 15 bases separating them. CDR3 protein: CASSLEAQGGNEKLFF. The CDR3 DNA is TGTGCCAGCAGCTTAGAGGCACAGGGCGGTAATGAAAAACTGTTTTTT.

The chain couples TRBV6-5 to TRBJ1-1; 10 bases align to TRBD1. The CDR3 is 12 residues long. The germline V gene encodes CDR1 MNHEY and CDR2 SVGAGI. J was trimmed by 8 bases and V by 4 bases; bases with no gene match: 1. For the CDR3, the DNA is TGTGCCAGCAGTTGGGGACAGGGGGAAGCTTTCTTT. Amino acid sequence: CASSWGQGEAFF.

J is TRBJ1-4 and V is TRBV19; D remains unclear. Trimming left V 7 bases short and J 5 bases short, with 14 bases between. Looked up from germline, CDR1 is LNHDA and CDR2 is SQIVND (reference sequence). This CDR3 comprises 14 residues. In DNA, the CDR3 is TGTGCCAGTACCCCAAGGCGGAGGAATGAAAAACTGTTTTTT. Its protein is CASTPRRRNEKLFF.

The chain recombines TRBV7-8 with TRBJ1-1; 8 bases agree with TRBD1. CDR3 length equals 19 residues. V trimming: 2 bases; J trimming: 5 bases; junction bases outside the gene matches: 19. Looked up from germline, CDR1 is SGHVS and CDR2 is FQNEAQ. The CDR3 bases are TGTGCCAGCAGCTTACAAGAAGGGGGGACAGGACGGCGGGGAACTGAAGCTTTCTTT. Encoded protein: CASSLQEGGTGRRGTEAFF.

In DNA, the CDR3 is TGCGCCAGCAGCCAAGCTCTGCAACCCACAGATACGCAGTATTTT. This encodes CASSQALQPTDTQYF. The chain uses TRBV4-3 and TRBJ2-3; D ambiguous. Germline-derived CDR1 and CDR2 are LGHNA and YSLEER. CDR3 length equals 15 residues. V was cut by 1 base and J by 2 bases, with 10 bases left in between.

The chain uses TRBV19 and TRBJ1-6; 8 nucleotides align to TRBD1. The germline gives CDR1 LNHDA, CDR2 SQIVND (reference sequence). V dropped 6 bases and J dropped 10; count of bases not matched to a gene: 8. CDR3 length: 14 amino acids. In DNA, the CDR3 is TGTGCCAGTAGCCTAACAGGGGGAGGATCACCCCTCCACTTT. Protein sequence: CASSLTGGGSPLHF.

This rearrangement joins TRBV6-5 to TRBJ1-5, with 9 bases matching TRBD1. Germline assignment: CDR1 MNHEY and CDR2 SVGAGI. V lost 7 bases, J lost 5 bases, and 6 bases stayed unmatched. The CDR3 totals 14 residues. CDR3 sequence reads: CASNRDREDQPQHF. CDR3 DNA sequence: TGTGCCAGCAACCGGGACAGGGAGGATCAGCCCCAGCATTTT.